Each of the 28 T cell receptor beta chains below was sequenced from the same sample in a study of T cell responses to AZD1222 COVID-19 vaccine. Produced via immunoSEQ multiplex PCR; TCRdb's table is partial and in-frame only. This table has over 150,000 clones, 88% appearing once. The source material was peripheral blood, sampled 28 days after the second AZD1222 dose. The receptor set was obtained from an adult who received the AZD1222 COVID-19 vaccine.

CDR3 bases: TGTGCCAGCAGTCCGGACAGGGACTATGGCTACACCTTC. It specifies CASSPDRDYGYTF. The chain recombines TRBV6-5 with TRBJ1-2; TRBD1 matches at 8 bases. The V gene end was trimmed by 5 bases and the J gene end by 3 bases; junction bases not matched to a gene: 2. Germline CDR1 is MNHEY and CDR2 is SVGAGI. The CDR3 spans 13 residues.

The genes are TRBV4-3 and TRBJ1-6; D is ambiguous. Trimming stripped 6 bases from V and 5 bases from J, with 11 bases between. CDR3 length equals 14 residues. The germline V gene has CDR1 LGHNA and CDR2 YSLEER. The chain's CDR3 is CASSPGRDNSPLHF. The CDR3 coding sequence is TGCGCCAGCAGTCCCGGGAGAGATAATTCACCCCTCCACTTT.

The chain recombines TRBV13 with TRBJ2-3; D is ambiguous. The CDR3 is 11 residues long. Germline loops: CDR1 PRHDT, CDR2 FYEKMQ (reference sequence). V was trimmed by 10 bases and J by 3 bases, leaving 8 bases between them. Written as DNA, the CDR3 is TGTGCCACTAAATTAACAGATACGCAGTATTTT. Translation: CATKLTDTQYF.

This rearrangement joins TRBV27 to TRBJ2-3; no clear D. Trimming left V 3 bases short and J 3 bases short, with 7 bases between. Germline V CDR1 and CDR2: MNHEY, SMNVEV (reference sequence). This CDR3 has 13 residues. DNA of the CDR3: TGTGCCAGCAGTTTTAAAGGTACAGATACGCAGTATTTT. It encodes CASSFKGTDTQYF.

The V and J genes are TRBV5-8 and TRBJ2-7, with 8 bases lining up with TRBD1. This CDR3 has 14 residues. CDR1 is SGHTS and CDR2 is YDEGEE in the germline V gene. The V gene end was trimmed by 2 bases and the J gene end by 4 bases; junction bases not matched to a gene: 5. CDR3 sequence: CASSFSGGPYEQYF. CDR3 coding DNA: TGTGCCAGCAGCTTCTCAGGGGGCCCTTACGAGCAGTACTTC.

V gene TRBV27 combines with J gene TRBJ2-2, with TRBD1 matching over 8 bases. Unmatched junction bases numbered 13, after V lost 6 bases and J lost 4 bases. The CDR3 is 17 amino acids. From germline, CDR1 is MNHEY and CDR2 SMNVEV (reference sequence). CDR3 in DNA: TGTGCCAGCAGCCCCGACAGGGGAAGTAGGAGCACCGGGGAGCTGTTTTTT. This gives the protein CASSPDRGSRSTGELFF.

CDR3 loop: CASSVRTGRLYEQYF. In DNA form, the CDR3 reads TGTGCCAGCAGCGTCCGGACAGGGCGTCTATACGAGCAGTACTTC. The chain joins TRBV3-1 (or the pseudogene TRBV3-2) to TRBJ2-7; 8 nucleotides agree with TRBD1. Germline-derived CDR1 and CDR2 are LGHDT and YNNKEL (reference sequence). The CDR3 spans 15 residues. The V gene end was trimmed by 5 bases and the J gene end by 4 bases; junction bases not matched to a gene: 10.

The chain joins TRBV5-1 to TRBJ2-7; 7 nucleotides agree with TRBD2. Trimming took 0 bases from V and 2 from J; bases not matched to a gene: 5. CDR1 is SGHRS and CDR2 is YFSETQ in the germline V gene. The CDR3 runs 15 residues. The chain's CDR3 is CASSLEWGRAYEQYF. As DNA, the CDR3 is TGCGCCAGCAGCTTGGAATGGGGGAGGGCCTACGAGCAGTACTTC.

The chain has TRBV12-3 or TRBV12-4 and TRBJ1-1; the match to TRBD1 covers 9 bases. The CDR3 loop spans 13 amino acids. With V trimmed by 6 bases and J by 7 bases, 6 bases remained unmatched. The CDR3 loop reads CASRTGGGFEAFF. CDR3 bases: TGTGCCAGCAGAACAGGGGGCGGTTTTGAAGCTTTCTTT.

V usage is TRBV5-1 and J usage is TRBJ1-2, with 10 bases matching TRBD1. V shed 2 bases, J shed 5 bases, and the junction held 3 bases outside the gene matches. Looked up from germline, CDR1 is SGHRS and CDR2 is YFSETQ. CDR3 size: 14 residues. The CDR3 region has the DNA TGCGCCAGCAGCTTTACGGGACAGGGGTATGGCTACACCTTC. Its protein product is CASSFTGQGYGYTF.

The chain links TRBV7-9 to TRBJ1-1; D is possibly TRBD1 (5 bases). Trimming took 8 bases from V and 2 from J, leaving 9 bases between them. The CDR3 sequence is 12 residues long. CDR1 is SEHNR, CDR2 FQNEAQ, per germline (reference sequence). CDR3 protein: CASSQDNTEAFF. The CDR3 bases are TGTGCCAGCTCACAGGATAACACTGAAGCTTTCTTT.

CDR3 loop: CAIAVGLNTEAFF. The CDR3 DNA reads as TGTGCCATCGCGGTGGGACTGAACACTGAAGCTTTCTTT. This rearrangement joins TRBV2 to TRBJ1-1; TRBD1 is a possible D gene (5 bases). The V gene's germline CDR1 is SNHLY and CDR2 FYNNEI. With 10 bases removed from V and 0 bases from J, the gap between germline ends came to 12 bases. The CDR3 covers 13 residues.

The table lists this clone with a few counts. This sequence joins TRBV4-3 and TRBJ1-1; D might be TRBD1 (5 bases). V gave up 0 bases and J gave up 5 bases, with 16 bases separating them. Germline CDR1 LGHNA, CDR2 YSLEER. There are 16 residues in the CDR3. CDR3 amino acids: CASSQEYPDGATEAFF. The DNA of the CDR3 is TGCGCCAGCAGCCAAGAGTATCCCGATGGGGCTACTGAAGCTTTCTTT.

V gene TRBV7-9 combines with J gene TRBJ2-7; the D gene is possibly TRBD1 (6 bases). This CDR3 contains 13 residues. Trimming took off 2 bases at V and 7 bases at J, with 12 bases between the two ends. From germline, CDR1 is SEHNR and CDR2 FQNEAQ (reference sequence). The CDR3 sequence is CASSLPPGEEQYF. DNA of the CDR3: TGTGCCAGCAGCTTACCCCCAGGGGAAGAGCAGTACTTC.

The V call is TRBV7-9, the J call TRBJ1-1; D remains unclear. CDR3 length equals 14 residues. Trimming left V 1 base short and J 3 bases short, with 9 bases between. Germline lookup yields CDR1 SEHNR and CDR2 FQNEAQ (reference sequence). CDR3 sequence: CASSLGLLHTEAFF. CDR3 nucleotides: TGTGCCAGCAGCTTAGGTCTGCTCCACACTGAAGCTTTCTTT.

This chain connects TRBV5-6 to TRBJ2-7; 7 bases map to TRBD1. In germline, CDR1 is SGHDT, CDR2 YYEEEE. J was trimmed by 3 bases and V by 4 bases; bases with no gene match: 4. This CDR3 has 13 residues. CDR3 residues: CASSEDRSYEQYF. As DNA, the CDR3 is TGTGCCAGCAGCGAGGACAGGAGCTACGAGCAGTACTTC.

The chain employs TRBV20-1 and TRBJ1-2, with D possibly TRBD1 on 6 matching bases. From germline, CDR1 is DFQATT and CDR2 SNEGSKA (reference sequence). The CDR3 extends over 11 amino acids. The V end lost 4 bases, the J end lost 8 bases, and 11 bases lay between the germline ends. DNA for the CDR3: TGCAGTGCTACCCACAGGGCCGGCTACACCTTC. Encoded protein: CSATHRAGYTF.

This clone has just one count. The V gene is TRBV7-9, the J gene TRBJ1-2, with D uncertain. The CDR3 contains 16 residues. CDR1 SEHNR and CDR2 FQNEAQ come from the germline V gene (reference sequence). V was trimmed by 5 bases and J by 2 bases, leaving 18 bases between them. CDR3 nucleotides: TGTGCCAGCAGCCCCCCATTTGACCAGAGAAACTATGGCTACACCTTC. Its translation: CASSPPFDQRNYGYTF.

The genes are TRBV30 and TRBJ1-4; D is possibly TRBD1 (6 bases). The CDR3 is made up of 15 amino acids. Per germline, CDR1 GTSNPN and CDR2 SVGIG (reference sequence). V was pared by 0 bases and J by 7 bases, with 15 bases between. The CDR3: CAWSVRSGASEKLFF. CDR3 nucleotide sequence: TGTGCCTGGAGTGTACGGTCAGGGGCGAGTGAAAAACTGTTTTTT.

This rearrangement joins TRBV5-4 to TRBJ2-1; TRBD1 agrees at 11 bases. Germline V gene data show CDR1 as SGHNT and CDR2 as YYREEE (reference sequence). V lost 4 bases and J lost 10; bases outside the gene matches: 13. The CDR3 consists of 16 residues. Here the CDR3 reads CASSAPGQGGRREQFF. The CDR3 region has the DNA TGTGCCAGCAGCGCTCCGGGACAGGGGGGACGGAGGGAGCAGTTCTTC.

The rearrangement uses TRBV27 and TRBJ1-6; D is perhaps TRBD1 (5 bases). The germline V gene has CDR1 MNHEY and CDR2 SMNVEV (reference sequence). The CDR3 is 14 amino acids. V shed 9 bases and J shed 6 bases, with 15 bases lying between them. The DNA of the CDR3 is TGTGCCAGTCACCCCGGACAATTTAATTCACCCCTCCACTTT. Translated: CASHPGQFNSPLHF.

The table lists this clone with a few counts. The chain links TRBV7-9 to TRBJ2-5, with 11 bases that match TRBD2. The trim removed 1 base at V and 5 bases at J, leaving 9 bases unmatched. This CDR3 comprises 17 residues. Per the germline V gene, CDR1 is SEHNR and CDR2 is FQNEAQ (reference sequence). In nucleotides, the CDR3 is TGTGCCAGCAGCTTAGGTTCTAGCGGGGGGATGGTTGAGACCCAGTACTTC. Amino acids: CASSLGSSGGMVETQYF.

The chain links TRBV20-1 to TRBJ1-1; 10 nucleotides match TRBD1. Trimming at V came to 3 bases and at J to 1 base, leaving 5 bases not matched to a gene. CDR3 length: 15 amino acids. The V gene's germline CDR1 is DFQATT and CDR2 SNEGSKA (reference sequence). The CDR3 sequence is CSASGRQGANTEAFF. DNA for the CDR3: TGCAGTGCTAGTGGGCGACAGGGGGCGAACACTGAAGCTTTCTTT.

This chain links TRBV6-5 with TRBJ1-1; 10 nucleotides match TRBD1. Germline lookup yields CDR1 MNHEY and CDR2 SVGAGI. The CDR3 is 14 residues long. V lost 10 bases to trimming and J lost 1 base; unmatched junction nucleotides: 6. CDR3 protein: CATRQGASNTEAFF. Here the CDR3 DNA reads TGTGCCACACGACAGGGGGCATCGAACACTGAAGCTTTCTTT.

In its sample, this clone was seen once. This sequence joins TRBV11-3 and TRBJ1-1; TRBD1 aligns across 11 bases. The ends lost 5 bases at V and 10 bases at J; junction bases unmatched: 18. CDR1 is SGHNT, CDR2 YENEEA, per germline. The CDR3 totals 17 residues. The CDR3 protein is CASSQGRGRDRGEGAFF. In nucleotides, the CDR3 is TGTGCCAGCAGCCAGGGGCGGGGAAGGGACAGGGGGGAAGGAGCTTTCTTT.

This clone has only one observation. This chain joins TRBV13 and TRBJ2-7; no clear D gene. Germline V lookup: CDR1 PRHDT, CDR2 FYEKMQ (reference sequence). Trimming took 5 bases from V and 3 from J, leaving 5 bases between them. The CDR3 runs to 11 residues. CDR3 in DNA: TGTGCCAGCAGCAATAACTACGAGCAGTACTTC. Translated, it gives CASSNNYEQYF.

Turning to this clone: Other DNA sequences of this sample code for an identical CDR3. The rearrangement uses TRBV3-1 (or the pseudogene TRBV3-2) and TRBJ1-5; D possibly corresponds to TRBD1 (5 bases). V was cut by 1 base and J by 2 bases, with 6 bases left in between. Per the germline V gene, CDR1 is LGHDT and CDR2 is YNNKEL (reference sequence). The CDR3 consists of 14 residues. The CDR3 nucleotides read TGTGCCAGCAGCCAAGGAGGGGGCAATCAGCCCCAGCATTTT. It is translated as CASSQGGGNQPQHF.

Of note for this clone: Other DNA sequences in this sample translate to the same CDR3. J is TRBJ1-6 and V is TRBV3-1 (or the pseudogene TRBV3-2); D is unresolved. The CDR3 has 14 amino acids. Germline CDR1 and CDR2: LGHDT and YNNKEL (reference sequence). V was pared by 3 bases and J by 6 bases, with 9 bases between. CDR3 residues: CASSQGQINSPLHF. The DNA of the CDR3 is TGTGCCAGCAGCCAGGGCCAGATTAATTCACCCCTCCACTTT.